This entry is about one T cell receptor beta chain. What it recognizes is unknown. CDR1 is SQVTM, CDR2 ANQGSEA, per germline. The J segment lost 1 base and the V segment lost 7 bases, leaving 11 bases of the junction unmatched. This CDR3 is 15 amino acids long. The PCR had 60 Vbeta and 13 Jbeta primers. Profiled with immunoSEQ multiplex PCR; TCRdb holds only in-frame clones, not every one. The sample has a few hundred thousand clones; roughly two thirds are singletons. The data were taken from a study of cytomegalovirus exposure and HLA in healthy donors. Whole-study findings and limits: Reportedly, TCR beta sequences accurately predicted HLA-A and HLA-B alleles in most subjects. A prior analysis recorded that most TCR beta V segments were productive about 87% or about 30% of the time.

This clonotype originated in a female donor in good health and CMV-seronegative. The chain is built from TRBV29-1 and TRBJ2-3, with 7 bases matching TRBD1. Sequencing was carried out using PBMCs. CDR3: CSAETQGDGTDTQYF. CDR3 DNA: TGCAGCGCTGAGACTCAGGGGGACGGCACAGATACGCAGTATTTT.